The rows below give T cell receptor beta chains drawn from one sample of a study of T-cell memory formation after mild COVID-19. TCRdb fed the 5' RACE reads into MiXCR, producing one record per CDR3 protein. The table has approximately 570,000 distinct CDR3 sequences, over 15% seen once. Sequences were obtained from PBMCs or a T cell subset sorted from them (not recorded which). Source of these receptors: an adult woman who had mild COVID-19 (a few samples of this study predate the infection). Cell type and time point are not known. Both conserved end residues are part of each CDR3. Each record gives: V gene, CDR3 length, D gene, J gene, clone size, CDR3 protein, CDR3 DNA. D genes are given only for firm matches. Only part of the rows carry a size: once, few, many, or a class if the clone is expanded.

V: TRBV11-3; length: 17; D: TRBD2; J: TRBJ2-7; size: many; CDR3: CASSARGLAGGSYEQYF; DNA: TGTGCCAGCAGCGCAAGGGGACTAGCGGGAGGAAGCTACGAGCAGTACTTC
V: TRBV10-3; length: 14; D: TRBD2; J: TRBJ2-1; size: -; CDR3: CAISPGTSGREQFF; DNA: TGTGCCATCAGTCCCGGGACTAGCGGCAGGGAGCAGTTCTTC
V: TRBV29-1; length: 14; D: -; J: TRBJ2-4; size: many; CDR3: CSVTPPGAKNIQYF; DNA: TGCAGCGTGACCCCACCGGGGGCCAAAAACATTCAGTACTTC
V: TRBV2; length: 15; D: -; J: TRBJ2-2; size: few; CDR3: CASSESRGNTGELFF; DNA: TGTGCCAGCAGTGAATCCAGGGGAAACACCGGGGAGCTGTTTTTT
V: TRBV6-2/TRBV6-3; length: 20; D: TRBD2; J: TRBJ2-7; size: few; CDR3: CASSYSTSGSPFTHPYEQYF; DNA: TGTGCCAGCAGTTACTCTACTAGCGGGAGCCCATTCACCCATCCCTACGAGCAGTACTTC
V: TRBV6-5; length: 14; D: TRBD1; J: TRBJ1-4; size: few; CDR3: CASSPGQGSLQLFF; DNA: TGTGCCAGCAGCCCTGGACAGGGAAGTTTGCAACTGTTTTTT
V: TRBV9; length: 15; D: -; J: TRBJ2-3; size: -; CDR3: CASSPRPFYTDTQYF; DNA: TGTGCCAGCAGCCCCCGGCCCTTTTACACAGATACGCAGTATTTT
V: TRBV29-1; length: 13; D: -; J: TRBJ2-1; size: few; CDR3: CSVPPGVGNEQFF; DNA: TGCAGCGTTCCTCCGGGAGTGGGAAATGAGCAGTTCTTC
V: TRBV6-2/TRBV6-3; length: 15; D: TRBD2; J: TRBJ2-1; size: many; CDR3: CASSYRLAGLNEQFF; DNA: TGTGCCAGCAGTTACCGACTAGCGGGACTCAATGAGCAGTTCTTC
V: TRBV18; length: 14; D: -; J: TRBJ2-6; size: -; CDR3: CASSPDSGANVLTF; DNA: TGTGCCAGCAGCCCGGACTCTGGGGCCAACGTCCTGACTTTC
V: TRBV12-3/TRBV12-4; length: 13; D: -; J: TRBJ2-6; size: many; CDR3: CASTLSGANVLTF; DNA: TGTGCCAGCACCCTCTCTGGGGCCAACGTCCTGACTTTC
V: TRBV12-3/TRBV12-4; length: 17; D: TRBD1; J: TRBJ1-4; size: -; CDR3: CASSTQDRGLANEKLFF; DNA: TGTGCCAGCAGCACCCAGGACAGGGGGTTAGCTAATGAAAAACTGTTTTTT
V: TRBV5-1; length: 12; D: -; J: TRBJ2-7; size: few; CDR3: CASADSSYEQYF; DNA: TGCGCCAGCGCGGACTCCTCCTACGAGCAGTACTTC
V: TRBV7-8; length: 16; D: -; J: TRBJ1-4; size: few; CDR3: CASSKYRQEINEKLFF; DNA: TGTGCCAGCAGCAAATATAGACAGGAAATTAATGAAAAACTGTTTTTT
V: TRBV24-1; length: 14; D: -; J: TRBJ2-7; size: -; CDR3: CATSDLTPPYEQYF; DNA: TGTGCCACCAGTGATTTAACCCCGCCCTACGAGCAGTACTTC
V: TRBV5-1; length: 15; D: TRBD2; J: TRBJ2-3; size: -; CDR3: CASSRHSGETDTQYF; DNA: TGCGCCAGCAGTCGTCATAGCGGGGAAACAGATACGCAGTATTTT
V: TRBV9; length: 14; D: -; J: TRBJ2-1; size: few; CDR3: CASSVGWTDNEQFF; DNA: TGTGCCAGCAGCGTAGGGTGGACCGACAATGAGCAGTTCTTC
V: TRBV6-1; length: 15; D: -; J: TRBJ2-2; size: -; CDR3: CASSDRSTDTGELFF; DNA: TGTGCCAGCAGTGATAGAAGTACGGACACCGGGGAGCTGTTTTTT
V: TRBV7-8; length: 15; D: TRBD1; J: TRBJ1-1; size: few; CDR3: CASSLEDRVGYEAFF; DNA: TGTGCCAGCAGCTTAGAAGACAGGGTGGGGTATGAAGCTTTCTTT
V: TRBV5-5; length: 18; D: TRBD1; J: TRBJ2-6; size: few; CDR3: CASSLATGEGYGANVLTF; DNA: TGTGCCAGCAGCTTGGCCACAGGGGAAGGGTATGGGGCCAACGTCCTGACTTTC
V: TRBV4-1; length: 17; D: TRBD1; J: TRBJ1-1; size: -; CDR3: CASSQEPTGGVNTEAFF; DNA: TGCGCCAGCAGCCAAGAACCGACAGGGGGGGTGAACACTGAAGCTTTCTTT
V: TRBV5-1; length: 18; D: TRBD2; J: TRBJ2-7; size: -; CDR3: CASSSSPGLAGATYEQYF; DNA: TGCGCCAGCAGCTCCTCCCCCGGACTAGCGGGGGCTACCTACGAGCAGTACTTC
V: TRBV11-2; length: 14; D: -; J: TRBJ1-1; size: -; CDR3: CASSLDPTNTEAFF; DNA: TGTGCCAGCAGCTTAGATCCAACAAACACTGAAGCTTTCTTT
V: TRBV29-1; length: 15; D: -; J: TRBJ1-1; size: -; CDR3: CSSTPSRGGGTEAFF; DNA: TGCAGTTCAACACCTTCCAGAGGGGGAGGCACTGAAGCTTTCTTT
V: TRBV12-3/TRBV12-4; length: 14; D: TRBD1; J: TRBJ1-4; size: -; CDR3: CASSQLSGGGKLFF; DNA: TGTGCCAGCAGTCAACTCTCAGGGGGTGGAAAACTGTTTTTT
V: TRBV19; length: 13; D: TRBD1; J: TRBJ1-1; size: -; CDR3: CASHDRVGTEAFF; DNA: TGTGCCAGTCACGACAGGGTTGGCACTGAAGCTTTCTTT
V: TRBV4-1; length: 18; D: TRBD2; J: TRBJ2-1; size: -; CDR3: CASSQALLAGATYNEQFF; DNA: TGCGCCAGCAGCCAAGCCCTACTAGCGGGGGCAACCTACAATGAGCAGTTCTTC
V: TRBV20-1; length: 15; D: TRBD2; J: TRBJ2-3; size: few; CDR3: CSARNRGGPTDTQYF; DNA: TGCAGTGCTAGAAATCGGGGGGGCCCCACAGATACGCAGTATTTT
V: TRBV4-2; length: 15; D: TRBD1; J: TRBJ2-7; size: few; CDR3: CASSQDPQGANEQYF; DNA: TGTGCCAGCAGCCAAGACCCCCAGGGGGCTAACGAGCAGTACTTC
V: TRBV7-2; length: 17; D: TRBD2; J: TRBJ2-2; size: -; CDR3: CASSLRAGGGNTGELFF; DNA: TGTGCCAGCAGCTTACGAGCGGGAGGCGGGAACACCGGGGAGCTGTTTTTT
V: TRBV6-2/TRBV6-3; length: 17; D: TRBD1; J: TRBJ2-2; size: -; CDR3: CASSSLRDRGGTGELFF; DNA: TGTGCCAGCAGTTCCCTCCGGGACAGGGGAGGAACCGGGGAGCTGTTTTTT
V: TRBV20-1; length: 12; D: -; J: TRBJ1-1; size: -; CDR3: CSVLRGNTEAFF; DNA: TGCAGTGTACTACGGGGGAACACTGAAGCTTTCTTT
V: TRBV6-5; length: 13; D: TRBD2; J: TRBJ2-7; size: -; CDR3: CASSQLAYYEQYF; DNA: TGTGCCAGCAGTCAACTAGCGTATTACGAGCAGTACTTC
V: TRBV6-5; length: 17; D: TRBD1; J: TRBJ2-7; size: -; CDR3: CASSYSEAPTGGYEQYF; DNA: TGTGCCAGCAGTTACTCTGAGGCCCCGACAGGGGGCTACGAGCAGTACTTC
V: TRBV29-1; length: 11; D: -; J: TRBJ1-2; size: -; CDR3: CSVALNYGYTF; DNA: TGCAGCGTGGCCCTTAACTATGGCTACACCTTC
V: TRBV5-6; length: 14; D: -; J: TRBJ2-7; size: -; CDR3: CASGLSPGPYEQYF; DNA: TGTGCCAGCGGCCTGTCCCCGGGTCCCTACGAGCAGTACTTC
V: TRBV2; length: 16; D: TRBD2; J: TRBJ2-7; size: -; CDR3: CASSEVGSGVPDGQYF; DNA: TGTGCCAGCAGTGAAGTTGGTAGCGGGGTACCTGATGGGCAGTACTTC
V: TRBV7-2; length: 16; D: TRBD2; J: TRBJ2-3; size: few; CDR3: CASSFLLAGGIYTQYF; DNA: TGTGCCAGCAGCTTCCTTCTAGCGGGAGGTATATATACGCAGTATTTT
V: TRBV7-8; length: 19; D: TRBD2; J: TRBJ2-4; size: -; CDR3: CASTQTGLAGGLAKNIQYF; DNA: TGTGCCAGCACCCAAACTGGACTAGCGGGAGGACTTGCCAAAAACATTCAGTACTTC
V: TRBV2; length: 14; D: -; J: TRBJ2-2; size: -; CDR3: CASSDRRSTGELFF; DNA: TGTGCCAGCAGTGACAGGAGGAGCACCGGGGAGCTGTTTTTT
V: TRBV3-1; length: 14; D: TRBD1; J: TRBJ1-6; size: few; CDR3: CASSKTGLNSPLHF; DNA: TGTGCCAGCAGCAAGACAGGGCTAAATTCACCCCTCCACTTT
V: TRBV24-1; length: 15; D: TRBD1; J: TRBJ2-5; size: few; CDR3: CATSDLQGARETQYF; DNA: TGTGCCACCAGTGATTTGCAGGGGGCGCGGGAGACCCAGTACTTC
V: TRBV14; length: 14; D: -; J: TRBJ1-5; size: few; CDR3: CASSQAGSNQPQHF; DNA: TGTGCCAGCAGCCAAGCCGGTAGCAATCAGCCCCAGCATTTT
V: TRBV5-1; length: 15; D: TRBD1; J: TRBJ1-1; size: few; CDR3: CASSSRTGWDPEAFF; DNA: TGCGCCAGCAGCTCCCGGACAGGTTGGGACCCTGAAGCTTTCTTT
V: TRBV5-1; length: 15; D: -; J: TRBJ1-1; size: few; CDR3: CASSSVTVRSSEAFF; DNA: TGCGCCAGCAGTTCGGTGACAGTTAGATCATCTGAAGCTTTCTTT
V: TRBV27; length: 11; D: -; J: TRBJ2-1; size: -; CDR3: CASSSLREQFF; DNA: TGTGCCAGCAGTTCTCTTAGGGAGCAGTTCTTC
V: TRBV20-1; length: 18; D: TRBD1; J: TRBJ2-1; size: -; CDR3: CSARAFRTGVLYINEQFF; DNA: TGCAGTGCTAGAGCCTTCCGGACAGGGGTCCTTTATATCAATGAGCAGTTCTTC
V: TRBV20-1; length: 18; D: TRBD2; J: TRBJ2-3; size: few; CDR3: CSARVIRSGRIDTDTQYF; DNA: TGCAGTGCTAGAGTTATTCGTTCCGGGAGGATAGACACAGATACGCAGTATTTT
V: TRBV12-3/TRBV12-4; length: 17; D: TRBD1; J: TRBJ1-2; size: -; CDR3: CASIISGTGDRNYGYTF; DNA: TGTGCCAGCATAATCTCCGGGACAGGGGATCGGAACTATGGCTACACCTTC
V: TRBV24-1; length: 15; D: TRBD1; J: TRBJ2-5; size: few; CDR3: CATSDPGTGEETQYF; DNA: TGTGCCACCAGTGATCCCGGGACAGGCGAAGAGACCCAGTACTTC
V: TRBV16; length: 15; D: -; J: TRBJ2-6; size: -; CDR3: CASKAGSPGANVLTF; DNA: TGTGCCAGCAAAGCAGGGTCCCCTGGGGCCAACGTCCTGACTTTC
V: TRBV15; length: 13; D: TRBD1; J: TRBJ1-2; size: few; CDR3: CATSQRDSYGYTF; DNA: TGTGCCACCAGTCAACGGGACAGCTATGGCTACACCTTC
V: TRBV6-5; length: 13; D: -; J: TRBJ2-7; size: few; CDR3: CASSVTQLREQYF; DNA: TGTGCCAGCAGCGTTACTCAGCTGCGGGAGCAGTACTTC
V: TRBV9; length: 15; D: TRBD1; J: TRBJ2-5; size: few; CDR3: CASSVAKGGRETQYF; DNA: TGTGCCAGCAGCGTAGCTAAAGGGGGCCGAGAGACCCAGTACTTC
V: TRBV29-1; length: 14; D: -; J: TRBJ1-2; size: few; CDR3: CSVEGEGEGYGYTF; DNA: TGCAGCGTTGAAGGCGAGGGGGAAGGCTATGGCTACACCTTC
V: TRBV29-1; length: 12; D: -; J: TRBJ2-1; size: -; CDR3: CSVRRGGLEQFF; DNA: TGCAGCGTTCGCAGGGGGGGCCTTGAGCAGTTCTTC
V: TRBV5-1; length: 15; D: -; J: TRBJ2-7; size: -; CDR3: CASSVGGTDYYEQYF; DNA: TGTGCCAGCAGCGTTGGCGGGACAGACTACTACGAGCAGTACTTC